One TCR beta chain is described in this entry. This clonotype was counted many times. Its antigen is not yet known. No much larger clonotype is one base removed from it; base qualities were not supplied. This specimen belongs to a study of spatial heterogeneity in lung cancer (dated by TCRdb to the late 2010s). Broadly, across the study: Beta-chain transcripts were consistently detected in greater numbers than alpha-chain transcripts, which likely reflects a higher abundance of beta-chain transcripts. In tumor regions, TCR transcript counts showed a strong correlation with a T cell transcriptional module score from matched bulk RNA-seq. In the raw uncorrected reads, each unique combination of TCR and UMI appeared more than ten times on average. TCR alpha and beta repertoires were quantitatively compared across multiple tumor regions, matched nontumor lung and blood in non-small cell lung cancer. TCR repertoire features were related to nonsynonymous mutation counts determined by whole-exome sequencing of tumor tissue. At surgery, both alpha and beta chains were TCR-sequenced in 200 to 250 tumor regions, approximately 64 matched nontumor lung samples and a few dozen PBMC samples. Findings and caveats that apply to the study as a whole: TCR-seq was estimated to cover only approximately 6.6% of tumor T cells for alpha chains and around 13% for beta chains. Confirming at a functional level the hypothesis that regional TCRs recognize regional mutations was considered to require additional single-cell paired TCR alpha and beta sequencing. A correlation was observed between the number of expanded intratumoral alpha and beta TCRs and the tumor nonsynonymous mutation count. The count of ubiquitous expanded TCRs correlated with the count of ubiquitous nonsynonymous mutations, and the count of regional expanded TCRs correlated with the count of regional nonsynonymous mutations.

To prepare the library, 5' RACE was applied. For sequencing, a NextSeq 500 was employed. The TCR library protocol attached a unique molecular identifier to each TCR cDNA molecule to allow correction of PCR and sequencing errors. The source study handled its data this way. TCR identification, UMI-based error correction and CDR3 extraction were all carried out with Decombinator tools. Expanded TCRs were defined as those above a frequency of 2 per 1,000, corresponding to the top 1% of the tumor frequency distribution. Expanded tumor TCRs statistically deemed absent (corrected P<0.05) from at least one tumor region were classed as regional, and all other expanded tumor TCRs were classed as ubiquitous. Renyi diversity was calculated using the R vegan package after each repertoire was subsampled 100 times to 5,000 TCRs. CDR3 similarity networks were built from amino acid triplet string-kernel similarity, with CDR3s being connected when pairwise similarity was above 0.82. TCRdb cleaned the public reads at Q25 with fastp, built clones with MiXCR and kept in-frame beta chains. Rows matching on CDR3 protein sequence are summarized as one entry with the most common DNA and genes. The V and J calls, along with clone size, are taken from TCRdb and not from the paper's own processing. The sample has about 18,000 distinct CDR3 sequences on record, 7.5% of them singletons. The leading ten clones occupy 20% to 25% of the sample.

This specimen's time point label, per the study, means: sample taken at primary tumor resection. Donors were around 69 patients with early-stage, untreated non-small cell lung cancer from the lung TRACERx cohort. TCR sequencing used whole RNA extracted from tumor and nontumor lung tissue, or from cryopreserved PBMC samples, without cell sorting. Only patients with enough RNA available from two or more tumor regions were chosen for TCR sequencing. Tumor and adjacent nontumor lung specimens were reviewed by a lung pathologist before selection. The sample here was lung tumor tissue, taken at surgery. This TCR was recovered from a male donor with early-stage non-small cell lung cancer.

The CDR3 reads CSVGRIPPGANVLTF. In nucleotides, the sequence is TGCAGCGTTGGGAGGATCCCCCCTGGGGCCAACGTCCTGACTTTC. The chain is assembled from TRBV29-1 and TRBJ2-6, with TRBD2 tentatively as D gene (5 bases match). From the cysteine through the phenylalanine, the CDR3 covers 15 amino acids. Only CDR3 DNA remains: 45 bases, in frame from the first base. V gives up 4 bases and J gives up 2 bases, and the segment between their germline ends measures 12 bases. Taken from the germline V gene, the CDR1 and CDR2 loops are SQVTM and ANQGSEA. The entire variable domain, with the stretches around the CDR3 drawn from the reference TRBV29-1 and TRBJ2-6 proteins, is SAVISQKPSRDICQRGTSLTIQCQVDSQVTMMFWYRQQPGQSLTLIATANQGSEATYESGFVIDKFPISRPNLTFSTLTVSNMSPEDSSIYLCSVGRIPPGANVLTFGAGSRLTVL.